A selection of T cell receptor beta chains follows, all from one sample in a study of blood T cell repertoires in COVID-19. Data came from immunoSEQ multiplex PCR; TCRdb stores just in-frame clones and leaves some out. The sample holds approximately 220,000 clones, about 80% seen once. The sequenced sample was peripheral blood. The receptors shown here come from a woman aged 25 to 39 who had recovered from COVID-19. The CDR3 runs from the conserved cysteine through the conserved F or W. The D gene is left open where the match is weak. Expanded clones are given a class, and other clones once, few, many or no size at all.

cdr3_nt,cdr3_aa,j_call,clone_size,v_call,d_call
TGTGCCAGCACCCCGAGGGGACAGGGCGTTCGGAACACTGAAGCTTTCTTT,CASTPRGQGVRNTEAFF,TRBJ1-1,-,TRBV28,TRBD1
TGTGCCGGATCCGACAGGGGCCCTTACGAGCAGTACTTC,CAGSDRGPYEQYF,TRBJ2-7,-,TRBV28,TRBD1
TGCGCCAGCAGCCGGCAACAGGGAAACACTGAAGCTTTCTTT,CASSRQQGNTEAFF,TRBJ1-1,-,TRBV4-1,-
TGTGCCATCAGTGCCCTGCTGAGCGGGAGCACAGATACGCAGTATTTT,CAISALLSGSTDTQYF,TRBJ2-3,-,TRBV10-3,-
TGTGCCAGCTCCCCACGACAATCGGGGGTTGATGAAAAACTGTTTTTT,CASSPRQSGVDEKLFF,TRBJ1-4,few,TRBV18,-
TGTGCCAGCAGCTCTGAGGGAGGGAGAGGTGCCGAGCAGTACTTC,CASSSEGGRGAEQYF,TRBJ2-7,-,TRBV7-8,TRBD2
TGTGCCAGCAGCGTACAGGGTGTAGCTAACTATGGCTACACCTTC,CASSVQGVANYGYTF,TRBJ1-2,-,TRBV9,-
TGTGCCAGCAGTGTGTCACAGGTTAACTATGGCTACACCTTC,CASSVSQVNYGYTF,TRBJ1-2,-,TRBV2,-
TGCAGCGTTGAAGTAGGCGGTGACGGCATTCAGTACTTC,CSVEVGGDGIQYF,TRBJ2-4,few,TRBV29-1,-
TGTGCCAGCAGCCCACGGACTAGCTACGAGCAGTACTTC,CASSPRTSYEQYF,TRBJ2-7,-,TRBV7-9,TRBD2
TGTGCCAGCAGCTCCGACAGGGGGCGAGAAGGCTACACCTTC,CASSSDRGREGYTF,TRBJ1-2,-,TRBV28,TRBD1
TGTGCCAGCAGCTTGCTACAGGGGCGCGTCTGGTCACCCCTCCACTTT,CASSLLQGRVWSPLHF,TRBJ1-6,-,TRBV5-4,TRBD1
TGTGCCAGCAGCTTGGAGGGTGGAGGGGACCAGCCCCAGCATTTT,CASSLEGGGDQPQHF,TRBJ1-5,-,TRBV7-9,-
TGTGCCAGCACCCAAAAGCCGTACTCCTACAATGAGCAGTTCTTC,CASTQKPYSYNEQFF,TRBJ2-1,-,TRBV6-5,-
TGTGCCAGCAGGGCGACAGGGATGAACCACGAGCAGTACTTC,CASRATGMNHEQYF,TRBJ2-7,-,TRBV27,TRBD1
TGTGCCAGTAGACCTTGGGGACAGGTCAACACCATATATTTT,CASRPWGQVNTIYF,TRBJ1-3,-,TRBV19,TRBD1
TGTGCCATCAGTGACACAGGGGATCTCTCATACGAGCAGTACTTC,CAISDTGDLSYEQYF,TRBJ2-7,-,TRBV10-3,TRBD1
TGTGCCAGCAGCGTGACTAGCGCCACTACAGATACGCAGTATTTT,CASSVTSATTDTQYF,TRBJ2-3,-,TRBV5-6,TRBD2
TGTGCCAGCAGCTTATCGGCAGGGTGGAGCAATCAGCCCCAGCATTTT,CASSLSAGWSNQPQHF,TRBJ1-5,-,TRBV7-9,-
TGTGCCAGTAGTATTTTGGGGGCATCCTATGGCTACACCTTC,CASSILGASYGYTF,TRBJ1-2,-,TRBV19,-
TGCGCCAGCAGCTTGGTTTGGGGGGGCCTAGCCAAAAACATTCAGTACTTC,CASSLVWGGLAKNIQYF,TRBJ2-4,-,TRBV5-1,-
TGTGCCAGCAGCCCAATCTATGGCTACACCTTC,CASSPIYGYTF,TRBJ1-2,-,TRBV28,-
TGTGCCAGCAGCTTGTTGGCGGAAAGCACAGATACGCAGTATTTT,CASSLLAESTDTQYF,TRBJ2-3,-,TRBV5-6,-
TGTGCCACCAGTGATCCTGACAGGGCTGGTGAAGCTTTCTTT,CATSDPDRAGEAFF,TRBJ1-1,-,TRBV24-1,TRBD1
TGTGCCAGCAGCCCCGTATTAGCGGGAGTCAACACCGGGGAGCTGTTTTTT,CASSPVLAGVNTGELFF,TRBJ2-2,few,TRBV5-4,TRBD2
TGTGCCAGTAGTATAGTAGGCGGGAGCTCCTACAATGAGCAGTTCTTC,CASSIVGGSSYNEQFF,TRBJ2-1,-,TRBV19,TRBD2
TGTGCTAGTGGCCCCCCAGGGACAGTCAATTCACCCCTCCACTTT,CASGPPGTVNSPLHF,TRBJ1-6,-,TRBV12-5,TRBD1
TGTGCCAGCAGCCTAGGGCGAGTGGGGACAGGGGGCCTCTCCTACGAGCAGTACTTC,CASSLGRVGTGGLSYEQYF,TRBJ2-7,-,TRBV7-8,TRBD1
TGTGCCAGCAGTTTAATGTCCACTTTGCTCGTAGGGGCCAACGTCCTGACTTTC,CASSLMSTLLVGANVLTF,TRBJ2-6,-,TRBV28,-
TGTGCCAGCAGCTTAAGAGCGAGTGAGCAGTTCTTC,CASSLRASEQFF,TRBJ2-1,-,TRBV7-2,-
TGTGCCAGCAGTTCTGACCGAGGGGGAACCCAGTACTTC,CASSSDRGGTQYF,TRBJ2-5,-,TRBV6-5,-
TGTGCCAGCAGCAAGTTACTACAGGGGGACTACGAGCAGTACTTC,CASSKLLQGDYEQYF,TRBJ2-7,-,TRBV21-1,-
TGTGCCAGCATTGGACTAGCGGGAGAAACAGATACGCAGTATTTT,CASIGLAGETDTQYF,TRBJ2-3,-,TRBV2,TRBD2
TGCGCCAGCAGCTCGCAGGGGGCTGACTATGGCTACACCTTC,CASSSQGADYGYTF,TRBJ1-2,-,TRBV5-1,TRBD1
TGTGCCAGCAGTGTCCGGGGGAGGGCCTGGGAGCAGTACTTC,CASSVRGRAWEQYF,TRBJ2-7,-,TRBV25-1,TRBD2
TGCGCCAGCAGCTACACGACTAGCGGCACAGATACGCAGTATTTT,CASSYTTSGTDTQYF,TRBJ2-3,once,TRBV5-1,TRBD2
TGTGCCACATGGACTAGCGGGAGGGAATACAATGAGCAGTTCTTC,CATWTSGREYNEQFF,TRBJ2-1,-,TRBV10-3,TRBD2
TGTGCCAGCAGACAAGAACAGGGGAGCTCCTACAATGAGCAGTTCTTC,CASRQEQGSSYNEQFF,TRBJ2-1,-,TRBV28,TRBD1
TGTGCCAGCAGTCAGGGGAACACTGAAGCTTTCTTT,CASSQGNTEAFF,TRBJ1-1,few,TRBV6-5,-
TGTGCCAGCAGTCCCCCAGGGGGAGCCAGTGACACCGGGGAGCTGTTTTTT,CASSPPGGASDTGELFF,TRBJ2-2,-,TRBV28,TRBD1
TGCGCCAGCAGTGGGAGCGGCTACGAGCAGTACTTC,CASSGSGYEQYF,TRBJ2-7,many,TRBV10-2,-
TGTGCCAGCAGTTTGGGACTCATCACAGATACGCAGTATTTT,CASSLGLITDTQYF,TRBJ2-3,-,TRBV28,-
TGTGCCAGCAAAACGGCTAGAAATGAGCAGTTCTTC,CASKTARNEQFF,TRBJ2-1,-,TRBV7-9,-
TGTGCCAGCAGCCTGGCGGACACCGGGGAGCTGTTTTTT,CASSLADTGELFF,TRBJ2-2,-,TRBV3-1/TRBV3-2,-
TGTGCCAGTAGTACCACGGGACAGCTCCGGGATCAGCCCCAGCATTTT,CASSTTGQLRDQPQHF,TRBJ1-5,-,TRBV19,TRBD1
TGCGCCAGCAGCTTGTCCGGGACAGGATTATACGAGCAGTACTTC,CASSLSGTGLYEQYF,TRBJ2-7,-,TRBV5-1,TRBD1
TGTGCCTGGAGTTCGACAGGGGCGACCTTTTATAGCAATCAGCCCCAGCATTTT,CAWSSTGATFYSNQPQHF,TRBJ1-5,-,TRBV30,TRBD1
TGTGCCAGCAGCTTGTGGGACAGGGCTGAAAAACTGTTTTTT,CASSLWDRAEKLFF,TRBJ1-4,-,TRBV5-4,TRBD1
TGTGCCAGCAGTCGTAGGACAGGGCGAAACACTGAAGCTTTCTTT,CASSRRTGRNTEAFF,TRBJ1-1,-,TRBV5-4,TRBD1
TGTGCCAGCAGCGTAGCCAGCGGGAGAGGGGAGACCCAGTACTTC,CASSVASGRGETQYF,TRBJ2-5,-,TRBV9,TRBD2